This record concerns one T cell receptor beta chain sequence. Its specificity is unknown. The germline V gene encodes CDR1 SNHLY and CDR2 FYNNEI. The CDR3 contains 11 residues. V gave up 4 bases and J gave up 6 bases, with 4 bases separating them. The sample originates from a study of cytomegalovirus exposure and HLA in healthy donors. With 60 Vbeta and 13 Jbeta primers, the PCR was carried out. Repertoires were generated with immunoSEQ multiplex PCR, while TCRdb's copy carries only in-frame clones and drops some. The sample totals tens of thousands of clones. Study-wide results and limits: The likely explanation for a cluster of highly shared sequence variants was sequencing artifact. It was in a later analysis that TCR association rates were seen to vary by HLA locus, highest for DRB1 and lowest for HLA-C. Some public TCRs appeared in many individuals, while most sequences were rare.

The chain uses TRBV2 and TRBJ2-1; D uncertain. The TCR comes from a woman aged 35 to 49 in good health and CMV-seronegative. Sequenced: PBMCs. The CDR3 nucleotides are TGTGCCAGCAGTGCCAGCAATGAGCAGTTCTTC. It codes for CASSASNEQFF.